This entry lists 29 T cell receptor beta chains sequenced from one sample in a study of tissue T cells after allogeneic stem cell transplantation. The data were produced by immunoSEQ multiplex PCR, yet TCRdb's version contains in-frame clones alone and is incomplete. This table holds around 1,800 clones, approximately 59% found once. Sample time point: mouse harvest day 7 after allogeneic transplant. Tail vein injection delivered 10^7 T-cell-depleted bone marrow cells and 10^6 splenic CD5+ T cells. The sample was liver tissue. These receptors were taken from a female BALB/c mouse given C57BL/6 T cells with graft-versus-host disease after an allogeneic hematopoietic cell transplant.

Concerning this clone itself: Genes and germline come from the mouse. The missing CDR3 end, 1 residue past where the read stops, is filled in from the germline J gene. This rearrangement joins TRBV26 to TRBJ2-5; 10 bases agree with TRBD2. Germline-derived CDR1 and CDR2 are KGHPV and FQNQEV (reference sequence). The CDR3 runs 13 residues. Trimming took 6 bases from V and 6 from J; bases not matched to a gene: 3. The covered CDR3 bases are TGTGCCAGCAGCCTGACTGGGGGGGACACCCAGTAC. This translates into CASSLTGGDTQY. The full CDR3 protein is CASSLTGGDTQYF. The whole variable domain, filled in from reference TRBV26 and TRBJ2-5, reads NSKVIQTPRYLVKGQGQKAKMRCIPEKGHPVVFWYQQNKNNEFKFLINFQNQEVLQQIDMTEKRFSAECPSNSPCSLEIQSSEAGDSALYLCASSLTGGDTQYFGPGTRLLVL.

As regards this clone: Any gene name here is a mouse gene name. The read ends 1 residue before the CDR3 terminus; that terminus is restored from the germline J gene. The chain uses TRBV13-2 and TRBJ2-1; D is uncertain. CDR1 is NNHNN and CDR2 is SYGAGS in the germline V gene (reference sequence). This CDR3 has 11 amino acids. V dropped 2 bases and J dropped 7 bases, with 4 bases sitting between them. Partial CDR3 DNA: TGTGCCAGCGGTGACTGGGCTGAGCAGTTC. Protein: CASGDWAEQF. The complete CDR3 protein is CASGDWAEQFF.

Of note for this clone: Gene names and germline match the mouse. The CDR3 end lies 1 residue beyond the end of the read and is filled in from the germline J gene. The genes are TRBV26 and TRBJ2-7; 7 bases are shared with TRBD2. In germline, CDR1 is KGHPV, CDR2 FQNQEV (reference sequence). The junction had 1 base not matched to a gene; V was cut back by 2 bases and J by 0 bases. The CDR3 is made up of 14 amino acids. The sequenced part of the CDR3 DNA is TGTGCCAGCAGTCTGCACTGGGGCTCCTATGAACAGTAC. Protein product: CASSLHWGSYEQY. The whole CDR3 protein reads CASSLHWGSYEQYF.

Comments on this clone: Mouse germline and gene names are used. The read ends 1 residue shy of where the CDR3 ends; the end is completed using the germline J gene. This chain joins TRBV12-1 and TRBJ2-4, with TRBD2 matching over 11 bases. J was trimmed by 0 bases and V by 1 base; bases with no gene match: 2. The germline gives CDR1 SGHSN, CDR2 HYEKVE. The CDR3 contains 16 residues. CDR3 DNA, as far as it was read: TGTGCCAGCTCTCTAAGGGACTGGGGGAGTCAAAACACCTTGTAC. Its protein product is CASSLRDWGSQNTLY. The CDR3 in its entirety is CASSLRDWGSQNTLYF.

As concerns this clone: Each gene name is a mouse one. The sequenced CDR3 bases are TGTGCCAGCAGGCCTAGTCAAAACACCTTGTAC. This encodes CASRPSQNTLY. The whole CDR3 region reads CASRPSQNTLYF. The V call is TRBV26, the J call TRBJ2-4; the D is unclear. The CDR3 end is not reached by the read, which stops 1 residue before it; the germline J gene fills it in. The CDR3 is 12 amino acids. Trimming cost V 6 bases and J 0 bases, with 4 bases left between them. Looked up from germline, CDR1 is KGHPV and CDR2 is FQNQEV (reference sequence).

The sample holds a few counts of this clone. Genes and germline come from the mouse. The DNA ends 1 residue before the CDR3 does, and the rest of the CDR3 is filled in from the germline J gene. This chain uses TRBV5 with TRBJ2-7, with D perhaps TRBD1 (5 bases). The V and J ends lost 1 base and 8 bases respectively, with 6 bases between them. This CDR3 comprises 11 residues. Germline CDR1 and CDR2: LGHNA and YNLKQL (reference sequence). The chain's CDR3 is CASSQGQKQYF. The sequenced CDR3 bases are TGTGCCAGCAGCCAAGGACAGAAACAGTAC.

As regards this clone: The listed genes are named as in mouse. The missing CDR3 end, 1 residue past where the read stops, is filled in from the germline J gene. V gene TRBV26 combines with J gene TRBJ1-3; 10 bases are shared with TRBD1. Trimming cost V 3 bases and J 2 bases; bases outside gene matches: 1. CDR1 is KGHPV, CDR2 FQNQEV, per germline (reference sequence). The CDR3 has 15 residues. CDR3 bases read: TGTGCCAGCAGTCTCGGACAGGGGGCTGGAAATACGCTCTAT. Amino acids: CASSLGQGAGNTLY. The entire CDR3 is CASSLGQGAGNTLYF.

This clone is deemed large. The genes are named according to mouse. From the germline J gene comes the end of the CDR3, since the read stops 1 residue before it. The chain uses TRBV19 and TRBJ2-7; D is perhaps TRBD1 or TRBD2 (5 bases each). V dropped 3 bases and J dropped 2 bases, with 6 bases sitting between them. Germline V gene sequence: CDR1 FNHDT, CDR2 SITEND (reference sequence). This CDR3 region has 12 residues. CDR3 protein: CASSTGPYEQYF. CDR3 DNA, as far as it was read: TGTGCCAGCAGTACGGGACCCTATGAACAGTAC.

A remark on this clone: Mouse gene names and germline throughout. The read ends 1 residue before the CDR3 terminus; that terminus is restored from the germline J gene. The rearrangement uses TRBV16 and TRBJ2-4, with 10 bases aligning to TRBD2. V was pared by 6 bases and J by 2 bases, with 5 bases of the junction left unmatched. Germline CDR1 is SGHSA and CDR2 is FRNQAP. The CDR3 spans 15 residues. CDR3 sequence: CASSPGTGVQNTLYF. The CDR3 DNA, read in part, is TGTGCAAGCAGTCCCGGGACTGGGGTTCAAAACACCTTGTAC.

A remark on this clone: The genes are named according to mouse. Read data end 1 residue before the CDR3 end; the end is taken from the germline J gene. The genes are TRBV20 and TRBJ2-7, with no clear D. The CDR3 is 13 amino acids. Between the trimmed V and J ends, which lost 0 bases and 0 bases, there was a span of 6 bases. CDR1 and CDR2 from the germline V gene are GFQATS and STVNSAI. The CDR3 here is CGARDGSSYEQYF. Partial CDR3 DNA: TGTGGTGCTAGGGATGGGAGCTCCTATGAACAGTAC.

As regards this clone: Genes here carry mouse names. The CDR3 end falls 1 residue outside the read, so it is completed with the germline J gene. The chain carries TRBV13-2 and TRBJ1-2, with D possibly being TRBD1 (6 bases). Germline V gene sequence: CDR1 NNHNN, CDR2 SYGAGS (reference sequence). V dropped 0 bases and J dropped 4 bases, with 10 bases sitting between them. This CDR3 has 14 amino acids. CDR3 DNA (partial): TGTGCCAGCGGTGATGTGGGGGCGGGCTCCGACTACACC. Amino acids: CASGDVGAGSDYT. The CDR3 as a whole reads CASGDVGAGSDYTF.

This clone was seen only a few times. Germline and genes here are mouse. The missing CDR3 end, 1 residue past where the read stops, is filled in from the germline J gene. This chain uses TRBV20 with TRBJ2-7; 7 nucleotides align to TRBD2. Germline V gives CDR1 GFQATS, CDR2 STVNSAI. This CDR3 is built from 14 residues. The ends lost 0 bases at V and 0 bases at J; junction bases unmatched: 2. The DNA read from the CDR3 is TGTGGTGCTAGGGACTGGGGGAGCTCCTATGAACAGTAC. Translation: CGARDWGSSYEQY. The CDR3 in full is CGARDWGSSYEQYF. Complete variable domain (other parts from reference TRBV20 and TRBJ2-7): GALVYQYPRRTICKSGTSMRMECQAVGFQATSVAWYRQSPQKTFELIALSTVNSAIKYEQNFTQEKFPISHPNLSFSSMTVLNAYLEDRGLYLCGARDWGSSYEQYFGPGTRLTVL.

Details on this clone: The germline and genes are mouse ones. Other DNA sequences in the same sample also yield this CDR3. The covered CDR3 bases are TGTGCCAGCAGCTTAGGCAGGGGTGATGAACAGTAC. Its translation: CASSLGRGDEQY. The complete CDR3 protein is CASSLGRGDEQYF. The rearrangement uses TRBV3 and TRBJ2-7, with D perhaps matching TRBD1 (6 bases). The read terminates 1 residue before the CDR3 end, so the remaining end is supplied by the germline J gene. The CDR3 spans 13 residues. Germline-derived CDR1 and CDR2 are SNHLY and FYNGKV (reference sequence). Trimming stripped 1 base from V and 5 bases from J, with 9 bases between.

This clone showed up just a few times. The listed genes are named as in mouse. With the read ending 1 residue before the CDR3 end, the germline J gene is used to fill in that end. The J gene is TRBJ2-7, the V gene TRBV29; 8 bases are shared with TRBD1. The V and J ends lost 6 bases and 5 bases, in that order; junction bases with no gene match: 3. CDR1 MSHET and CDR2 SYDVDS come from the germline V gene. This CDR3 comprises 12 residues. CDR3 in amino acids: CASRGQGDEQYF. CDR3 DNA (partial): TGTGCTAGCAGAGGACAGGGCGATGAACAGTAC. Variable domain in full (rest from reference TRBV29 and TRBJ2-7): DMKVTQMPRYLIKRMGENVLLECGQDMSHETMYWYRQDPGLGLQLIYISYDVDSNSEGDIPKGYRVSRKKREHFSLILDSAKTNQTSVYFCASRGQGDEQYFGPGTRLTVL.

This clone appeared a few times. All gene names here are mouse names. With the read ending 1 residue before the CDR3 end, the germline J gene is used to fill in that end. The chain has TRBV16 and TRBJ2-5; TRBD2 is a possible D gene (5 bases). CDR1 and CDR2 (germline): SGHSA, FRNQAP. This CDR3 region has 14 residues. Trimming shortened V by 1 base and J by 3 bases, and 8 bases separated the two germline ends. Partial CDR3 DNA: TGTGCAAGCAGCTTAGTTTGGGGACAAGACACCCAGTAC. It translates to CASSLVWGQDTQY. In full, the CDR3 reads CASSLVWGQDTQYF.

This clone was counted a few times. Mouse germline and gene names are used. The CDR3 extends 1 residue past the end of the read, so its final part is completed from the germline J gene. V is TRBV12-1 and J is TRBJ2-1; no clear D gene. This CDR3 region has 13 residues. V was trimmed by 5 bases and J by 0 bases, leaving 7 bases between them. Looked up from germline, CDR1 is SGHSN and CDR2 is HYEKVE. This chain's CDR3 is CASLGFNYAEQFF. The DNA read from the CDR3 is TGTGCCAGCTTGGGTTTTAACTATGCTGAGCAGTTC.

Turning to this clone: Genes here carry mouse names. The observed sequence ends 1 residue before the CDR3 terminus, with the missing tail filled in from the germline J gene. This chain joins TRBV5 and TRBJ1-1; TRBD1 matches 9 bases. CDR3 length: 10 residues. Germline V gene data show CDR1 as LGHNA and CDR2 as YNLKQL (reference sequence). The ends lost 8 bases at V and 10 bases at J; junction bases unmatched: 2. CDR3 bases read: TGTGCCAGCGGGACAGGGCGAGTCTTC. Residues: CASGTGRVF. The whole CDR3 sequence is CASGTGRVFF.

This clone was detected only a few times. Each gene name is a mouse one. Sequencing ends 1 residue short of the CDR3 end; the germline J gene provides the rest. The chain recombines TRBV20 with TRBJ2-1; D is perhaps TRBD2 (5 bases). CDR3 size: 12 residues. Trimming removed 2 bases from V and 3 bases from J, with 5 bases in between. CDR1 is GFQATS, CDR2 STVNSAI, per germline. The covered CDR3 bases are TGTGGTGCTAGGACTGGCTATGCTGAGCAGTTC. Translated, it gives CGARTGYAEQF. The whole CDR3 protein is CGARTGYAEQFF.

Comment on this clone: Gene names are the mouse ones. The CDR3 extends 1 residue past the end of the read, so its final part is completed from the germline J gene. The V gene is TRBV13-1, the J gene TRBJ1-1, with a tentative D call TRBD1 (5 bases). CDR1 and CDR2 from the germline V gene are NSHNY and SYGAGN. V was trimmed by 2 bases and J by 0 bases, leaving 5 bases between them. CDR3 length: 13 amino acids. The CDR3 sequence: CASSEGQNTEVFF. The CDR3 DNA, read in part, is TGTGCCAGCAGTGAGGGACAGAACACAGAAGTCTTC.

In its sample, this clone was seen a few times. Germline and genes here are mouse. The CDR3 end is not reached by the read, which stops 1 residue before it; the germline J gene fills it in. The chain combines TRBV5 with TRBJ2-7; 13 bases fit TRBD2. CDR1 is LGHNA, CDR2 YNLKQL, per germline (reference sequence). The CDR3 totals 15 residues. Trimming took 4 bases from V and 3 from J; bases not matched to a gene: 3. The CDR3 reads CASSPGTGGVYEQYF. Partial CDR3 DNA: TGTGCCAGCAGCCCTGGGACTGGGGGGGTCTATGAACAGTAC.

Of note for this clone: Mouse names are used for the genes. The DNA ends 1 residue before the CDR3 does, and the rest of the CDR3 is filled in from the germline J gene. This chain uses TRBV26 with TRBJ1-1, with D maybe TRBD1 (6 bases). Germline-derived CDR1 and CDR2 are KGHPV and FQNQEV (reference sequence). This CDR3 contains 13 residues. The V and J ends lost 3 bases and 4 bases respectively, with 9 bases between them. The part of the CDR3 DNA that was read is TGTGCCAGCAGTCTAAGAGGGGGCACAGAAGTCTTC. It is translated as CASSLRGGTEVF. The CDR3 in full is CASSLRGGTEVFF.

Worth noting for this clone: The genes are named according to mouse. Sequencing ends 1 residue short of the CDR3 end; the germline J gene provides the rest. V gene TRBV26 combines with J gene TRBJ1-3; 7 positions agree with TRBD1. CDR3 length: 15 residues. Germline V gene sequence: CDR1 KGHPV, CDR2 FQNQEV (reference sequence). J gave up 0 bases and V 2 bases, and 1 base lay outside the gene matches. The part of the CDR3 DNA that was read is TGTGCCAGCAGTCTGGGGACAGATTCTGGAAATACGCTCTAT. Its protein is CASSLGTDSGNTLY. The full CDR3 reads CASSLGTDSGNTLYF.

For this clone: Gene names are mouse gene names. The CDR3 sequence is CASSSRGGQDTQYF. CDR3 DNA (partial): TGTGCCAGCAGCTCCAGGGGAGGCCAAGACACCCAGTAC. The V call is TRBV3, the J call TRBJ2-5; possibly TRBD1 for D (6 bases). The sequence runs out 1 residue before the end of the CDR3; the remainder is reconstructed from the germline J gene. V was shortened by 4 bases and J by 2 bases, with 10 bases between the two germline ends. Germline-derived CDR1 and CDR2 are SNHLY and FYNGKV (reference sequence). The CDR3 consists of 14 residues.

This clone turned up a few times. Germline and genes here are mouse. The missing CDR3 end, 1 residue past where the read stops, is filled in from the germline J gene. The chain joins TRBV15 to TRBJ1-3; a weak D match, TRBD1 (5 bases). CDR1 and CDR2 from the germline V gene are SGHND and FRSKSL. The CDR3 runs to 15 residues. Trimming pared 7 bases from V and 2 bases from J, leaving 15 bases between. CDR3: CASTIDSGAGNTLYF. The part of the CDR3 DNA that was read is TGTGCCAGCACTATAGACAGCGGGGCTGGAAATACGCTCTAT.

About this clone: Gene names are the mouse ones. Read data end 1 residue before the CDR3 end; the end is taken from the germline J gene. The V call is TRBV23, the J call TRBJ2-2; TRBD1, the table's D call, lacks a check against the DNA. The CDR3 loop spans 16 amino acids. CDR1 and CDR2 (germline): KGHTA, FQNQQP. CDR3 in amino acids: CSSSQSRGGNTGQLYF. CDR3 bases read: TGCTCCAGCAGTCAATCCAGGGGAGGGAACACCGGGCAGCTCTAC.

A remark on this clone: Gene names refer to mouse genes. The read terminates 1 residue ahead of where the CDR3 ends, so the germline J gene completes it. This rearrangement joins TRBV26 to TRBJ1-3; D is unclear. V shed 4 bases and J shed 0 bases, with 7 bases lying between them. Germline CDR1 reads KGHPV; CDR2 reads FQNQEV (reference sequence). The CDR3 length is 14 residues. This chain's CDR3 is CASSPDISGNTLYF. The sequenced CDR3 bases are TGTGCCAGCAGTCCAGACATTTCTGGAAATACGCTCTAT.

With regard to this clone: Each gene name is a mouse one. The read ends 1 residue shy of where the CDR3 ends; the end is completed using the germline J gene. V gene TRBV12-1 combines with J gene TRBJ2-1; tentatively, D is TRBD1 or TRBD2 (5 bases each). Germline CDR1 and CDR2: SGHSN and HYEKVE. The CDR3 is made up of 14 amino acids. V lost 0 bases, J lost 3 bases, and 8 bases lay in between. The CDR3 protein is CASSLDGGYAEQFF. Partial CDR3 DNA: TGTGCCAGCTCTCTCGACGGGGGCTATGCTGAGCAGTTC.

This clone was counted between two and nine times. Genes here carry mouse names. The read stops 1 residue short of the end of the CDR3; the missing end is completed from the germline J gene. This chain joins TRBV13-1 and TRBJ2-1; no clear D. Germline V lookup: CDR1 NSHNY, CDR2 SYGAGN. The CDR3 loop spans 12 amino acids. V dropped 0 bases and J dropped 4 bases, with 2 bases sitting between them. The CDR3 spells CASSDGYAEQFF. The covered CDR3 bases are TGTGCCAGCAGTGATGGATATGCTGAGCAGTTC.

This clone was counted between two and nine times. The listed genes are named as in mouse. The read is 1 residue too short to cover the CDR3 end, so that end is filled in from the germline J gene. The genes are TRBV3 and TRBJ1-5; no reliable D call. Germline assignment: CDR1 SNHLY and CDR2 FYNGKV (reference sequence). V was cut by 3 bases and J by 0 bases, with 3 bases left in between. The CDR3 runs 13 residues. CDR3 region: CASSFRNNQAPLF. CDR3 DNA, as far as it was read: TGTGCCAGCAGCTTTCGTAACAACCAGGCTCCGCTT.